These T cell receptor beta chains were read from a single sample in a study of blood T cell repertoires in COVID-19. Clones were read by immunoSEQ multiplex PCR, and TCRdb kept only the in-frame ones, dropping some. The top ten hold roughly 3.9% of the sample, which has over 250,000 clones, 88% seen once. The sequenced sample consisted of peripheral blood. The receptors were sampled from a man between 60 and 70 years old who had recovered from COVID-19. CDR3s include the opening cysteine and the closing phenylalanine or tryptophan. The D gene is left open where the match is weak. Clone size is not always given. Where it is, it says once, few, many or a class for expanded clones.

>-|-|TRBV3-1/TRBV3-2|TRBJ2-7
CASSSHMTSSYEQYF
TGTGCCAGCAGCTCTCACATGACTAGCTCCTACGAGCAGTACTTC
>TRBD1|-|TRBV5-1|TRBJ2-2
CASRSTGGAGTTNTGELFF
TGCGCCAGCAGATCCACAGGGGGCGCAGGGACTACGAACACCGGGGAGCTGTTTTTT
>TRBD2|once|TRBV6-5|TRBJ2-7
CASTRVRGGGEQYF
TGTGCCAGCACCCGTGTGCGGGGGGGAGGAGAGCAGTACTTC
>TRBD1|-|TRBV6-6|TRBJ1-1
CASSHQGGTEAFF
TGTGCCAGCAGTCATCAGGGGGGCACTGAAGCTTTCTTT
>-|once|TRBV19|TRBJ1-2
CASRAGMPAGYTF
TGTGCCAGTCGGGCGGGGATGCCGGCTGGCTACACCTTC
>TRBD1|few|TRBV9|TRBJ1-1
CASSPLGGRTGRNTEAFF
TGTGCCAGCAGCCCATTAGGCGGACGGACAGGGCGGAACACTGAAGCTTTCTTT
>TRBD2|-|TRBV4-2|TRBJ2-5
CASRPGTSGGKGGETQYF
TGTGCCAGCAGACCTGGGACTAGCGGGGGGAAGGGGGGAGAGACCCAGTACTTC
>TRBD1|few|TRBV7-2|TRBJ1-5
CASSSRQGASQPQHF
TGTGCCAGCAGCTCCCGACAGGGAGCGAGTCAGCCCCAGCATTTT
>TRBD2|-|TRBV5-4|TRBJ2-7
CASSLGAGGPIYEQYF
TGTGCCAGCAGCTTGGGTGCGGGGGGGCCGATCTACGAGCAGTACTTC
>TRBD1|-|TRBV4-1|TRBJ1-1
CASSQGAGTGKAFF
TGCGCCAGCAGCCAAGGGGCCGGGACAGGTAAAGCTTTCTTT
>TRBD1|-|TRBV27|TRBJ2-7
CASSPGTAVSYEQYF
TGTGCCAGCAGTCCAGGGACAGCCGTCTCCTACGAGCAGTACTTC
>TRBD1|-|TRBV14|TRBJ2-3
CASSQLRAGGPDTQYF
TGTGCCAGCAGCCAACTACGGGCAGGGGGCCCAGATACGCAGTATTTT
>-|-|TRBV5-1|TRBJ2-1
CASSLEAGRNEQFF
TGCGCCAGCAGCTTGGAGGCAGGGAGGAATGAGCAGTTCTTC
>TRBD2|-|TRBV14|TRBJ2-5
CASSSGLARGGRETQYF
TGTGCCAGCAGCAGTGGTCTAGCGCGGGGGGGGCGCGAGACCCAGTACTTC
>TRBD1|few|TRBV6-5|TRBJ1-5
CASSPGQAWQPQHF
TGTGCCAGCAGCCCGGGACAGGCGTGGCAGCCCCAGCATTTT
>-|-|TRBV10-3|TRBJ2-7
CAISERQGDYEQYF
TGTGCCATCAGTGAGCGCCAGGGTGATTACGAGCAGTACTTC
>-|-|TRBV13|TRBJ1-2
CASSLTKNYGYTF
TGTGCCAGCAGCTTAACCAAGAACTACGGCTACACCTTC
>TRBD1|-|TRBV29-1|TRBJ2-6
CSVVGTGSSGANVLTF
TGCAGCGTCGTGGGGACAGGGTCCTCTGGGGCCAACGTCCTGACTTTC
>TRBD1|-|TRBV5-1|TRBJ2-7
CASSSDRGNIYEQYF
TGCGCCAGCAGCAGTGACAGGGGAAATATCTACGAGCAGTACTTC
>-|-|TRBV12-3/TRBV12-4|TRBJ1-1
CASRQPGVTEAFF
TGTGCCAGCAGGCAGCCAGGGGTGACTGAAGCTTTCTTT
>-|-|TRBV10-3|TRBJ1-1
CAISGGRPNTEAFF
TGTGCCATCAGTGGGGGCAGGCCGAACACTGAAGCTTTCTTT
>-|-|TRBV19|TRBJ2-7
CASSIDRGRDEQYF
TGTGCCAGTAGTATAGATAGGGGTCGGGACGAGCAGTACTTC
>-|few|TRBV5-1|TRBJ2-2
CASSLTGPGELFF
TGCGCCAGCAGCTTGACCGGTCCCGGGGAGCTGTTTTTT
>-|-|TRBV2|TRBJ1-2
CASSERGTGTF
TGTGCCAGCAGTGAAAGGGGGACGGGCACCTTC
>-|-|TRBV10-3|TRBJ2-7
CAISERAGLDSYEQYF
TGTGCCATCAGCGAGCGCGCGGGACTCGACTCCTACGAGCAGTACTTC
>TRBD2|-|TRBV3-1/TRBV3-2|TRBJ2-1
CASSQDPGTSGYNEQFF
TGTGCCAGCAGCCAAGATCCCGGGACTAGCGGCTACAATGAGCAGTTCTTC
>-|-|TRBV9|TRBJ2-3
CASDNVRGSTQYF
TGTGCCAGCGACAACGTACGGGGGAGTACGCAGTATTTT